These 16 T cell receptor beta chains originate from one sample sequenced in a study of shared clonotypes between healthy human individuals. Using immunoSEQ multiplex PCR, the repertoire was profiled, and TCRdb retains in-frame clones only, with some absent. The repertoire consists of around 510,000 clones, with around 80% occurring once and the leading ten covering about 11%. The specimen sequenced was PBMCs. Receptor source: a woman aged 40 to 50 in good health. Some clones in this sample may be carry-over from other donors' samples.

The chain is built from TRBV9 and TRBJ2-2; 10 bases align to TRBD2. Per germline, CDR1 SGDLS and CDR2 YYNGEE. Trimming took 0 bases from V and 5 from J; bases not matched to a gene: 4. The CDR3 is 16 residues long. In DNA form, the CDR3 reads TGTGCCAGCAGCGTAGGGACTAGCGGAACAACCGGGGAGCTGTTTTTT. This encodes CASSVGTSGTTGELFF.

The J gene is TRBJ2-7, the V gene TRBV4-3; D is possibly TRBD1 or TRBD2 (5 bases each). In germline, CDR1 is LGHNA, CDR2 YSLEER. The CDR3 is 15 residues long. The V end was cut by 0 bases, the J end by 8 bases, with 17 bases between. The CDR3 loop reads CASSQDWGRTSKQYF. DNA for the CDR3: TGCGCCAGCAGCCAAGATTGGGGACGGACTTCCAAGCAGTACTTC.

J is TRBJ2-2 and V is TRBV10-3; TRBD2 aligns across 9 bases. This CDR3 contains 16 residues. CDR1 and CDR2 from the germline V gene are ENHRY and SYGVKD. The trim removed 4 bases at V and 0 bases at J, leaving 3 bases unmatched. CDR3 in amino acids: CAISVPSGTNTGELFF. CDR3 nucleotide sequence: TGTGCCATCAGTGTCCCTAGCGGGACGAACACCGGGGAGCTGTTTTTT.

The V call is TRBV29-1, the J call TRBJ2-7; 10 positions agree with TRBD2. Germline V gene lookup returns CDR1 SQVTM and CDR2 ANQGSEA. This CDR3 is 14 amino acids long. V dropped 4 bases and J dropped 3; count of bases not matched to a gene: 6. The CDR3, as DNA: TGCAGCGTTGCGGGTGTAGCGGGGGGCTACGAGCAGTACTTC. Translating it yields CSVAGVAGGYEQYF.

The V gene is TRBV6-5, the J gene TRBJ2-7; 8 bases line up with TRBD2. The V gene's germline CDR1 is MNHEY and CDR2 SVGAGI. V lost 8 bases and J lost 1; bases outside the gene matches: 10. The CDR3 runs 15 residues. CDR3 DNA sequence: TGTGCCAGCTCCCCCCGGGGGGGGAGTTCCTACGAGCAGTACTTC. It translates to CASSPRGGSSYEQYF.

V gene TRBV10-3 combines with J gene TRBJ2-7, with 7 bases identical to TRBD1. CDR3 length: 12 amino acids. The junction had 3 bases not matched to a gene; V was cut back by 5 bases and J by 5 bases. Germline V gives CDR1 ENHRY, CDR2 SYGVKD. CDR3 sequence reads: CAISPQGNEQYF. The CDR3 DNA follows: TGTGCCATCAGTCCACAGGGGAACGAGCAGTACTTC.

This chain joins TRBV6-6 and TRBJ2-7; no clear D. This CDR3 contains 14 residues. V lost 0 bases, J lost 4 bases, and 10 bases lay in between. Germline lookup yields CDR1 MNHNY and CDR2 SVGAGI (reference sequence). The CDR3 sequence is CASSYSGVEYEQYF. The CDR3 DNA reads TGTGCCAGCAGTTACTCTGGTGTGGAATACGAGCAGTACTTC.

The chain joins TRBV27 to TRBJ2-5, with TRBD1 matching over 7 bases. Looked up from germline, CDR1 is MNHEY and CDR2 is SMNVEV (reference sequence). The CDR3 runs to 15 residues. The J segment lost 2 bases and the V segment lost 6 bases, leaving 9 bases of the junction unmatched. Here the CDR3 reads CASRRQGGPQETQYF. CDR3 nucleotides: TGTGCCAGCAGAAGACAGGGTGGGCCTCAAGAGACCCAGTACTTC.

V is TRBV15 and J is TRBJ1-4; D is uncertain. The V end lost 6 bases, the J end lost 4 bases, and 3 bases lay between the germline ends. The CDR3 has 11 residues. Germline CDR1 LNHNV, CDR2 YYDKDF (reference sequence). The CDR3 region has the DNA TGTGCCACCAGTGTTAATGAAAAACTGTTTTTT. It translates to CATSVNEKLFF.

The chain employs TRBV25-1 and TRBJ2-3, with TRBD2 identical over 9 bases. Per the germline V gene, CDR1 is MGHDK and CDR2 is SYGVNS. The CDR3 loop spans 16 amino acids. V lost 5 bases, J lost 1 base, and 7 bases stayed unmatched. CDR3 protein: CASSRASGTGTDTQYF. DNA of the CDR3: TGTGCCAGCAGTAGGGCTAGCGGGACCGGCACAGATACGCAGTATTTT.

CDR3 amino acids: CASSEPGQGASYEQYF. The DNA for the CDR3 is TGTGCCAGCAGTGAACCGGGACAGGGTGCCTCCTACGAGCAGTACTTC. V is TRBV6-1 and J is TRBJ2-7; 9 bases align to TRBD1. Germline loops: CDR1 MNHNS, CDR2 SASEGT. The length of the CDR3 is 16 residues. Germline trimming cut 2 bases from V and 0 bases from J; bases unmatched to any gene: 5.

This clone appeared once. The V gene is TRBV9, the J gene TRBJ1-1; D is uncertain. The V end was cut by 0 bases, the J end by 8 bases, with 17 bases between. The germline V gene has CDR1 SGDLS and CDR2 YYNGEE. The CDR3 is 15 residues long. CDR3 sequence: CASSVAPSQASEAFF. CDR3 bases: TGTGCCAGCAGCGTAGCGCCATCTCAGGCAAGCGAAGCTTTCTTT.

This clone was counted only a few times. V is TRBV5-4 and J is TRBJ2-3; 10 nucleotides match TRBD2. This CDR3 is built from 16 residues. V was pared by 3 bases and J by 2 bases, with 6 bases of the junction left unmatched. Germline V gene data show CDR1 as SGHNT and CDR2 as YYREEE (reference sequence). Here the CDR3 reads CASSSGLAVYTDTQYF. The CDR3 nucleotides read TGTGCCAGCAGCTCTGGACTAGCGGTATACACAGATACGCAGTATTTT.

The CDR3 DNA follows: TGTGCCAGCAGCCGTACCGGGACTAACTACAATGAGCAGTTCTTC. Its protein product is CASSRTGTNYNEQFF. The rearrangement uses TRBV7-2 and TRBJ2-1, with 7 bases fitting TRBD2. With 5 bases clipped from V and 3 bases from J, the junction kept 7 bases outside the gene matches. Germline V lookup: CDR1 SGHTA, CDR2 FQGNSA. The CDR3 loop spans 15 amino acids.

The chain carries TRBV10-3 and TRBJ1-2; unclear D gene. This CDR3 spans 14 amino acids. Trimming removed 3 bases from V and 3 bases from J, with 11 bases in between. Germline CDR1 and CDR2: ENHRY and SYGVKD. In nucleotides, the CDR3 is TGTGCCATCAGTGACCCCTCGGGGTACTATGGCTACACCTTC. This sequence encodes CAISDPSGYYGYTF.

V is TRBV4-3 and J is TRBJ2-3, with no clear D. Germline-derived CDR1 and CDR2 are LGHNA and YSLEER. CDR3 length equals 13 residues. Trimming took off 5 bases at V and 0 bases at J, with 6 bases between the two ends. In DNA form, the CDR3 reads TGCGCCAGCAGCTCCCAGAGCACAGATACGCAGTATTTT. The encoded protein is CASSSQSTDTQYF.